One sample yielded the 9 T cell receptor beta chains listed below, sequenced in a study of cytomegalovirus exposure and HLA in healthy donors. Method: immunoSEQ multiplex PCR; TCRdb's copy keeps in-frame clones and lacks some. The sample records about 170,000 clones, under 90% being singletons. The sample comprised PBMCs. The receptors were gathered from a woman aged 18-29 years in good health and CMV-seropositive.

The chain recombines TRBV27 with TRBJ2-7, with TRBD2 identical over 9 bases. CDR1 and CDR2 from the germline V gene are MNHEY and SMNVEV (reference sequence). The CDR3 spans 14 residues. V shed 4 bases and J 1 base; nucleotides not matched to a gene: 2. CDR3 sequence: CASSSAGGSYEQYF. In DNA form, the CDR3 reads TGTGCCAGCAGTTCTGCGGGGGGGTCCTACGAGCAGTACTTC.

Of note for this clone: No conserved phenylalanine or tryptophan ends this CDR3, so it is likely a read error. The limits of the CDR3 on the DNA are not certain, so only TCRdb's listed CDR3 is given. V usage is TRBV2 and J usage is TRBJ1-2. The CDR3 totals 11 residues, both ends included. Germline V gene data show CDR1 as SNHLY and CDR2 as FYNNEI. The CDR3 loop reads CASSELSVTSP.

This chain connects TRBV4-1 to TRBJ1-2; the match to TRBD1 covers 8 bases. J gave up 2 bases and V 3 bases, and 14 bases lay outside the gene matches. Germline CDR1 MGHRA, CDR2 YSYEKL. CDR3 length: 18 residues. CDR3 nucleotides: TGCGCCAGCAGCCAGCCTGACGCTTTGGACAGGGCGAACTATGGCTACACCTTC. Its protein is CASSQPDALDRANYGYTF.

The table lists this clone with a few counts. The chain has TRBV11-2 and TRBJ2-5; 8 bases fit TRBD2. The CDR3 totals 16 residues. The germline V gene encodes CDR1 SGHAT and CDR2 FQNNGV. The J segment lost 4 bases and the V segment lost 1 base, leaving 8 bases of the junction unmatched. The DNA of the CDR3 is TGTGCCAGCAGCTTAGGGGGAGCGGGAGATAGAGAGACCCAGTACTTC. Protein product: CASSLGGAGDRETQYF.

V gene TRBV6-5 combines with J gene TRBJ2-1; D might be TRBD2 (5 bases). CDR3 length: 13 residues. The germline gives CDR1 MNHEY, CDR2 SVGAGI. Trimming removed 5 bases from V and 0 bases from J, with 5 bases in between. CDR3 in DNA: TGTGCCAGCAGTACTAGCTCCTACAATGAGCAGTTCTTC. Its protein product is CASSTSSYNEQFF.

The V call is TRBV7-2, the J call TRBJ2-5; D is ambiguous. The V and J ends lost 5 bases and 1 base respectively, with 8 bases between them. This CDR3 spans 13 amino acids. Germline V lookup: CDR1 SGHTA, CDR2 FQGNSA. CDR3 nucleotide sequence: TGTGCCAGCAGCCTAATTTCCCAAGAGACCCAGTACTTC. It encodes CASSLISQETQYF.

This chain joins TRBV19 and TRBJ2-1, with 15 bases identical to TRBD2. This CDR3 region has 18 residues. Germline CDR1 is LNHDA and CDR2 is SQIVND (reference sequence). With V trimmed by 3 bases and J by 0 bases, 3 bases remained unmatched. The CDR3 sequence is CASSMGTSGRSSYNEQFF. CDR3 DNA sequence: TGTGCCAGTAGTATGGGGACTAGCGGGAGGAGCTCCTACAATGAGCAGTTCTTC.

The chain recombines TRBV5-1 with TRBJ2-7; D call uncertain. The CDR3 consists of 11 residues. V was trimmed by 4 bases and J by 1 base, leaving 3 bases between them. Germline CDR1 SGHRS, CDR2 YFSETQ. CDR3 sequence (DNA): TGCGCCAGCAGCCATTCCTACGAGCAGTACTTC. It specifies CASSHSYEQYF.

The J gene is TRBJ2-1, the V gene TRBV4-2; TRBD2 aligns across 12 bases. This CDR3 comprises 15 residues. The V and J ends lost 1 base and 7 bases, in that order; junction bases with no gene match: 2. Germline CDR1 is LGHNA and CDR2 is YNFKEQ. The CDR3 DNA reads as TGTGCCAGCAGCCAAGGACTAGCGGGAGTAAATGAGCAGTTCTTC. Translated: CASSQGLAGVNEQFF.